This record looks at one TCR beta chain sequence and its context. The record originates from a study of OX40 agonist ivuxolimab in advanced cancers. The overall study: Mean age 60 years, range 23 to 79; around 80% male.

The CDR3 loop spans 14 amino acids. Germline CDR1 and CDR2: MGHRA and YSYEKL. V gave up 4 bases and J gave up 4 bases; unmatched junction bases: 6. Profiling relied on immunoSEQ multiplex PCR, and the TCRdb table lists in-frame clones only, not all of them. The sample shows over 95,000 clones, more than 95% of them seen only once. The clonotype was recovered from an adult with an advanced solid tumor such as melanoma, head and neck, liver or kidney cancer. Sequencing was performed on CD4+ or CD8+ T cells sorted from blood, taken in a trial of the OX40 agonist ivuxolimab. V and J are TRBV4-1 and TRBJ2-7, with TRBD2 matching 8 bases. This chain's CDR3 is CASSPRAGVYEQYF. The CDR3 DNA is TGCGCCAGCAGCCCTCGAGCGGGAGTATACGAGCAGTACTTC.